Each of the 10 T cell receptor beta chains below was sequenced from the same sample in a study of cytomegalovirus exposure and HLA in healthy donors. With 60 Vbeta and 13 Jbeta primers, the PCR was carried out. Some clones are missing from TCRdb's copy, which holds only in-frame ones; the method was immunoSEQ multiplex PCR. The sample carries about 170,000 clones, 84% recorded once. The sample comprised PBMCs. Receptor source: a girl between 5 and 17 years old in good health and CMV-seropositive.

This chain connects TRBV4-1 to TRBJ1-3; D call uncertain. The CDR3 is 15 amino acids. V dropped 4 bases and J dropped 0 bases, with 10 bases sitting between them. Germline CDR1 and CDR2: MGHRA and YSYEKL. The CDR3 protein is CASSLLHFSGNTIYF. CDR3 bases: TGCGCCAGCAGCCTACTTCATTTCTCTGGAAACACCATATATTTT.

J is TRBJ2-4 and V is TRBV4-1, with TRBD1 matching over 7 bases. CDR1 and CDR2 from the germline V gene are MGHRA and YSYEKL. V trimming: 4 bases; J trimming: 0 bases; junction bases outside the gene matches: 9. This CDR3 has 17 amino acids. CDR3 DNA: TGCGCCAGCAGCCCCCTCGGGACAGAACTAGCCAAAAACATTCAGTACTTC. Its translation is CASSPLGTELAKNIQYF.

A few counts support this clone. The V gene is TRBV6-5, the J gene TRBJ1-1, with 11 bases lining up with TRBD1. Trimming at V came to 0 bases and at J to 8 bases, leaving 5 bases not matched to a gene. CDR3 size: 15 residues. Germline CDR1 is MNHEY and CDR2 is SVGAGI. The CDR3 region has the DNA TGTGCCAGCAGTTACTCCCGGACAGGGGGCTCCGAAGCTTTCTTT. The encoded protein is CASSYSRTGGSEAFF.

The rearrangement uses TRBV6-4 and TRBJ1-1; 7 bases agree with TRBD1. Germline V lookup: CDR1 MRHNA, CDR2 SNTAGT. V shed 5 bases and J 0 bases; nucleotides not matched to a gene: 6. The CDR3 sequence is 15 residues long. CDR3 sequence reads: CASSYWTGLNTEAFF. The CDR3 region has the DNA TGTGCCAGCAGTTACTGGACAGGTCTGAACACTGAAGCTTTCTTT.

The chain employs TRBV10-2 and TRBJ1-1, with D maybe TRBD1 (5 bases). Germline assignment: CDR1 WSHSY and CDR2 SAAADI. The CDR3 is 13 residues long. V was trimmed by 0 bases and J by 11 bases, leaving 13 bases between them. The CDR3 nucleotides are TGCGCCAGCAGTGAGTCGAAGGACATCGGGGCTTTCTTT. Translation gives CASSESKDIGAFF.

The rearrangement joins TRBV5-6 to TRBJ1-2, with D unclear. This CDR3 has 14 residues. CDR1 and CDR2 from the germline V gene are SGHDT and YYEEEE. Trimming took off 3 bases at V and 8 bases at J, with 17 bases between the two ends. The CDR3 is CASSWPESLVGYTF. CDR3 DNA: TGTGCCAGCAGCTGGCCGGAGTCTCTAGTGGGCTACACCTTC.

The chain has TRBV10-2 and TRBJ1-1, with D uncertain. The CDR3 contains 13 residues. CDR1 and CDR2 (germline): WSHSY, SAAADI. Between the trimmed V and J ends, which lost 3 bases and 4 bases, there was a span of 9 bases. The CDR3 sequence: CASSEITGTEAFF. The DNA of the CDR3 is TGCGCCAGCAGTGAAATAACGGGCACTGAAGCTTTCTTT.

The genes are TRBV6-1 and TRBJ1-1; 9 bases align to TRBD1. Germline V CDR1 and CDR2: MNHNS, SASEGT. The CDR3 extends over 14 amino acids. The ends lost 7 bases at V and 3 bases at J; junction bases unmatched: 6. The CDR3 sequence: CASKKQGAHTEAFF. CDR3 DNA sequence: TGTGCCAGCAAAAAACAGGGGGCTCACACTGAAGCTTTCTTT.

The chain uses TRBV7-9 and TRBJ2-1, with 9 nucleotides matching TRBD2. The germline V gene has CDR1 SEHNR and CDR2 FQNEAQ (reference sequence). This CDR3 is 15 amino acids long. With V trimmed by 5 bases and J by 0 bases, 2 bases remained unmatched. The CDR3 protein is CASSGGGASYNEQFF. The CDR3 nucleotides are TGTGCCAGCAGCGGCGGGGGGGCCTCCTACAATGAGCAGTTCTTC.

This rearrangement joins TRBV7-6 to TRBJ1-1; 8 positions agree with TRBD1. This CDR3 comprises 15 residues. Trimming cost V 6 bases and J 1 base; bases outside gene matches: 7. CDR1 and CDR2 (germline): SGHVS, FNYEAQ. CDR3 nucleotides: TGTGCCAGCAGGCTAACAGGGGGGCAGAACACTGAAGCTTTCTTT. Residues: CASRLTGGQNTEAFF.